This T cell receptor beta chain was identified in a study of T cells in Graves' hyperthyroidism and ophthalmopathy. The wider study: Peripheral blood specimens were obtained at initial diagnosis, prior to any treatment.

Thyroid ultrasound, orbital computed tomography, clinical symptoms, and serum thyroxine and TRAb underpinned diagnoses. The CDR3 consists of 15 residues. CDR1 and CDR2 (germline): SGHTS, YDEGEE. Deletions cut 1 base from V and 5 bases from J, with 12 bases between. Amplified regions were TCR beta CDR3 sequences from RNA transcripts. The HTBI primer set drove a first-round RT-PCR of the TCR CDR3. Each CDR3 protein is one row after TCRdb ran MiXCR on the multiplex PCR reads. The profile shows more than 350,000 distinct CDR3 sequences, 13% to 15% of them singletons. The V and J genes are TRBV5-8 and TRBJ2-2; a possible D gene is TRBD1 (5 bases). Sequencing was done on a sample of blood. The receptor comes from a woman in her 30s with Graves' ophthalmopathy. DNA of the CDR3: TGTGCCAGCAGCTTGTCAGGGCTTCCGACCGGGGAGCTGTTTTTT. Translation: CASSLSGLPTGELFF.